The T cell receptor beta chain described here comes from a study of blood T cell repertoires in COVID-19. Study at large: Researchers got acute and convalescent COVID-19 samples from the United States, Italy and Spain. Sample material is recorded as cDNA or gDNA derived from T cells, B-cell-depleted T cells, or PBMCs.

Some clones are missing from TCRdb's copy, which holds only in-frame ones; the method was immunoSEQ multiplex PCR. The table records some 91,000 clones, over 60% of them present only once. The CDR3 sequence is 15 residues long. V lost 2 bases and J 0 bases, leaving 9 bases between the germline ends. Per the germline V gene, CDR1 is SGHRS and CDR2 is YFSETQ. This receptor was identified in a man between 65 and 85 years old with acute or convalescent COVID-19. The source material was peripheral blood. This chain links TRBV5-1 with TRBJ2-1, with D tentatively TRBD1 (5 bases). CDR3 in amino acids: CASSLGAFSYNEQFF. The DNA for the CDR3 is TGCGCCAGCAGCTTAGGGGCATTCTCCTACAATGAGCAGTTCTTC.